This record concerns one T cell receptor (beta chain) sequence. No antigen is known for it. The CDR3 extends over 14 amino acids. Germline trimming cut 5 bases from V and 7 bases from J; bases unmatched to any gene: 11. Looked up from germline, CDR1 is SGHTA and CDR2 is FQGNSA. As for treatment: roughly 19 received Ad26.COV2.S at low or high dose, single or two shots; about five received placebo; per-sample allocation not given. Repertoires come from day 63 after the first vaccine or placebo injection. These data come from a study of Ad26.COV2.S vaccination and SARS-CoV-2 variants. Study-level information: Donor was assigned to the Ad26.COV2.S arm of trial COV1001. General study results and limits: The study found higher spike-specific TCR breadth in vaccine than placebo recipients. Total responses of T cells may have been underestimated by the analyses of TCR breadth and depth.

Profiled with immunoSEQ multiplex PCR; TCRdb holds only in-frame clones, not every one. The repertoire holds 350,000 to 450,000 clones, with roughly 90% as singletons. The chain links TRBV7-2 to TRBJ2-7; 7 positions match TRBD2. The TCR was taken from a person aged 18-60 years who received the Ad26.COV2.S COVID-19 vaccine or a placebo. Specimen: peripheral blood, collected in a trial of Ad26.COV2.S vaccine versus placebo. CDR3 region: CASSTRGGSREQYF. CDR3 sequence (DNA): TGTGCCAGCAGCACCCGAGGCGGGAGTAGGGAGCAGTACTTC. Full variable domain (remainder filled in from reference TRBV7-2 and TRBJ2-7): GAGVSQSPSNKVTEKGKDVELRCDPISGHTALYWYRQSLGQGLEFLIYFQGNSAPDKSGLPSDRFSAERTGGSVSTLTIQRTQQEDSAVYLCASSTRGGSREQYFGPGTRLTVT.